This T cell receptor (beta chain) originates from a study of chemoradiotherapy in HPV16-positive cancers. Repeated repertoire sampling spanned the course of chemoradiotherapy. Concerning this clone: Its antigen is not identified.

Study findings and constraints: During treatment, candidate HPV-specific clones and E7-related motifs expanded in tumor. Functional assays defining HPV-specific T cells used only two HPV16-positive patients.

Using immunoSEQ multiplex PCR, the repertoire was profiled, and TCRdb retains in-frame clones only, with some absent. The sample contains approximately 12,000 clones, almost 90% of which appear only once. CDR1 SGHAT and CDR2 FQNNGV come from the germline V gene. CDR3 length equals 15 residues. Trimming took 3 bases from V and 4 from J; bases not matched to a gene: 6. This rearrangement joins TRBV11-2 to TRBJ2-3; 8 nucleotides align to TRBD1. This TCR derives from a human donor with HPV-associated anogenital cancer. The material was obtained from a patient who underwent chemoradiotherapy. CDR3 protein: CASSLGQGASDTQYF. CDR3 sequence (DNA): TGTGCCAGCAGCTTGGGGCAGGGGGCGTCAGATACGCAGTATTTT. Full variable domain (outside the CDR3, taken from reference TRBV11-2 and TRBJ2-3): EAGVAQSPRYKIIEKRQSVAFWCNPISGHATLYWYQQILGQGPKLLIQFQNNGVVDDSQLPKDRFSAERLKGVDSTLKIQPAKLEDSAVYLCASSLGQGASDTQYFGPGTRLTVL.